The clone carrying this TCR beta chain has just one count. What it binds is not known. The entry originates in a study of OX40 agonist ivuxolimab in advanced cancers. Across the whole study: Intravenous ivuxolimab at 0.01 to 10 mg/kg was given to patients every 2 weeks. Hepatocellular carcinoma, melanoma, renal cell or head and neck cancer affected the dose-escalation patients. Study-wide results and limits: Individuals who were partial responders at 0.1-3.0 mg/kg had clonal expansion that ranked among the lowest. Among the nonresponders, some also had low normalized T-cell clonal expansion.

Clones were sequenced by immunoSEQ multiplex PCR, and TCRdb holds only the in-frame ones, with some missing. Among roughly 72,000 clones, around 94% were seen once, and the ten largest hold 15% to 17%. This CDR3 contains 16 residues. Per germline, CDR1 LGHNA and CDR2 YSLEER. V lost 0 bases, J lost 7 bases, and 13 bases lay in between. Here the sequenced sample was CD4+ or CD8+ T cells sorted from blood, taken in a trial of the OX40 agonist ivuxolimab. This chain uses TRBV4-3 with TRBJ1-6; no definite D call. The TCR sequence derives from an adult with an advanced solid tumor such as melanoma, head and neck, liver or kidney cancer. The CDR3 DNA is TGCGCCAGCAGCCAAGATCTGGCAGAATGGAATTCACCCCTCCACTTT. It codes for CASSQDLAEWNSPLHF.